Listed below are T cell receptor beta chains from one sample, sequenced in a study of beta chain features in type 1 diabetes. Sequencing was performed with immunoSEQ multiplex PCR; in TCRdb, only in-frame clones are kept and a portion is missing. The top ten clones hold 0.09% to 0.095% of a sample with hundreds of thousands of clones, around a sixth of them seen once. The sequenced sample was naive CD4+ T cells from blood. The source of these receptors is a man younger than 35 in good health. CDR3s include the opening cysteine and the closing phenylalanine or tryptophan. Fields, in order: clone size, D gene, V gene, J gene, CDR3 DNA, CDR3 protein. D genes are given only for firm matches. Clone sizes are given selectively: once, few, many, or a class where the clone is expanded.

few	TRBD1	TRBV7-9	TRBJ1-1	TGTGCCAGCAGCCTATGGACAGGGGGCACTGAAGCTTTCTTT	CASSLWTGGTEAFF
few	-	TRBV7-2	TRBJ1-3	TGTGCCAGCAGCCCGGGAGCCTCTGGAAACACCATATATTTT	CASSPGASGNTIYF
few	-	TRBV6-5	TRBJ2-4	TGTGCCAGCAGTTACTTAATTGTCGGCAAAAACATTCAGTACTTC	CASSYLIVGKNIQYF
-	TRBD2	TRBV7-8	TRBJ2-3	TGTGCCAGCAGCTCCCCCCGCTCCGGACTAGCGGGGGGCCGGCCCCGGGATACGCAGTATTTT	CASSSPRSGLAGGRPRDTQYF
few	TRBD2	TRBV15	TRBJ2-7	TGTGCCACCAGCAGAGAACGTGCGGGGGGAGCCTACGAGCAGTACTTC	CATSRERAGGAYEQYF
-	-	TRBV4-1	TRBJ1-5	TGCGCCAGCAGCCAAGGACCACAGCCCCAGCATTTT	CASSQGPQPQHF
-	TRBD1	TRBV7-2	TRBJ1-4	TGTGCCAGCAGCGTTGGACAGGGAACAACTAATGAAAAACTGTTTTTT	CASSVGQGTTNEKLFF
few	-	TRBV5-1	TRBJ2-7	TGCGCCAGCAGCTACGACAGGCCCTCCTACGAGCAGTACTTC	CASSYDRPSYEQYF
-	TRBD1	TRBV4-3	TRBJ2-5	TGCGCCAGCAGCCAACTCCGACAGGGCCGAGAGACCCAGTACTTC	CASSQLRQGRETQYF
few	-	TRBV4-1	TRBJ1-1	TGCGCCAGCAGCCAAGGAATGCAGAGGAACACTGAAGCTTTCTTT	CASSQGMQRNTEAFF
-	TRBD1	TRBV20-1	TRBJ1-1	TGCACCGAAACAGGGGGCCATGAAGCTTTCTTT	CTETGGHEAFF
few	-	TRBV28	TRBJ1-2	TGTGCCACTGCCAGGTCAGGGAACTATGGCTACACCTTC	CATARSGNYGYTF
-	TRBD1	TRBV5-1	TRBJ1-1	TGCGCCAGCAGCTTGGAACAGGGGACAGCTTTCTTT	CASSLEQGTAFF
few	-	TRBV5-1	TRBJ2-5	TGCGCCAGCAGCTCTAGCGTACAAGAGACCCAGTACTTC	CASSSSVQETQYF
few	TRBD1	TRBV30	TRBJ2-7	TGTGCCTGGAGTGCTGGGACAGGGGGAAACGGGCAGTACTTC	CAWSAGTGGNGQYF
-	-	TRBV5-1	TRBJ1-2	TGCGCCAGCAGCCTACAGAGTTATGGCTACACCTTC	CASSLQSYGYTF
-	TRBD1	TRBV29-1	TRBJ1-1	TGCAGCGTTGAAGATACCGGGACAGGGGTTAGAGCTTTCTTT	CSVEDTGTGVRAFF
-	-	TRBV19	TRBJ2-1	TGTGCCAGTAGACAGGGTAGGGGTGAGCAGTTCTTC	CASRQGRGEQFF
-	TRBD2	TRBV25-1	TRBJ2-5	TGTGCCAGCAGTCCAGGGACTAGCGGGAACCAAGAGACCCAGTACTTC	CASSPGTSGNQETQYF
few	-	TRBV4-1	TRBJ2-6	TGCGCCAGCAGCCAGGGACTCGGCTCTGGGGCCAACGTCCTGACTTTC	CASSQGLGSGANVLTF
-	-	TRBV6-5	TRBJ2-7	TGTGCCAGCAGTTACCTTAGACAATGGAGCTCCTACGAGCAGTACTTC	CASSYLRQWSSYEQYF
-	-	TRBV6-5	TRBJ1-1	TGTGCCAGCAGTCAACGCACTGAAGCTTTCTTT	CASSQRTEAFF
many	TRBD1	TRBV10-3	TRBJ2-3	TGTGCCTCAGGAGAGGGGGCCCCGGGCACAGATACGCAGTATTTT	CASGEGAPGTDTQYF
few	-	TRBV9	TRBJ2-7	TGTGCCAGCAGCGCCGGGACGGCGAGCTCCTACGAGCAGTACTTC	CASSAGTASSYEQYF
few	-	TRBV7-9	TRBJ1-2	TGTGCCAGCAGCTCCCCCGACTTCTATGGCTACACCTTC	CASSSPDFYGYTF
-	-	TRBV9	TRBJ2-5	TGTGCCAGCAGCGTAGCTGTGGGGCGGGAGACCCAGTACTTC	CASSVAVGRETQYF
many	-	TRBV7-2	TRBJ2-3	TGTGCCAGCAGCCGCACAGATACGCAGTATTTT	CASSRTDTQYF
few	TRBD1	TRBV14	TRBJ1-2	TGTGCCAGCAGCCAAGACGGACAGGGCCATTATGGCTACACCTTC	CASSQDGQGHYGYTF
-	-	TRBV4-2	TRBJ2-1	TGTGCCAGCAGCCAGGCCTCCCTAGTTGGCGTCGGCAATGAGCAGTTCTTC	CASSQASLVGVGNEQFF
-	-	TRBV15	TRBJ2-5	TGTGCCACCAGCAGAGATCTAGCGCAAGAGACCCAGTACTTC	CATSRDLAQETQYF
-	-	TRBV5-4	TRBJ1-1	TGTGCCAGCAGCTCGTCGGGACAATTGAACACTGAAGCTTTCTTT	CASSSSGQLNTEAFF
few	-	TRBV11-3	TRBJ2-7	TGTGCCAGCAGCTTTGGGGTGATCTACGAGCAGTACTTC	CASSFGVIYEQYF
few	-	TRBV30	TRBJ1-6	TGTGCCTGGACAGGGGCCGCCCCTTCACCCCTCCACTTT	CAWTGAAPSPLHF
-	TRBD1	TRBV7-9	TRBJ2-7	TGTGCCAGCAGCCCTCAAGGACAGGGGGCGTACGAGCAGTACTTC	CASSPQGQGAYEQYF
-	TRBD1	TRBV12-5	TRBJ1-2	TGTGCTAGTGGTCGATCAGGGGGCAGGGGGTATGGCTACACCTTC	CASGRSGGRGYGYTF
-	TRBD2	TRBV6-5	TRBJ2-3	TGTGCCAGCAGTTCCCGTAGCGGGAGCACAGATACGCAGTATTTT	CASSSRSGSTDTQYF
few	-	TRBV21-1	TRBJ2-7	TGTGCCAGCAGCAAAGCCAGACTTTGGGGGGCCTCCTACGAGCAGTACTTC	CASSKARLWGASYEQYF
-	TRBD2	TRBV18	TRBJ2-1	TGTGCCAGCTCACCACACCCGGGACTAGCGGGAGGGACATACAATGAGCAGTTCTTC	CASSPHPGLAGGTYNEQFF
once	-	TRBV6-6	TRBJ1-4	TGTGCCAGCAGTCGCGAGGGGGGCGAAAAACTGTTTTTT	CASSREGGEKLFF
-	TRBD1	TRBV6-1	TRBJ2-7	TGTGCCAGCAGTGAGGGACAGGTGCCCCCTGAGCAGTACTTC	CASSEGQVPPEQYF
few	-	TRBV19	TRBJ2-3	TGTGCCAGTAGTATCGCCGGAGGACTCACAGATACGCAGTATTTT	CASSIAGGLTDTQYF